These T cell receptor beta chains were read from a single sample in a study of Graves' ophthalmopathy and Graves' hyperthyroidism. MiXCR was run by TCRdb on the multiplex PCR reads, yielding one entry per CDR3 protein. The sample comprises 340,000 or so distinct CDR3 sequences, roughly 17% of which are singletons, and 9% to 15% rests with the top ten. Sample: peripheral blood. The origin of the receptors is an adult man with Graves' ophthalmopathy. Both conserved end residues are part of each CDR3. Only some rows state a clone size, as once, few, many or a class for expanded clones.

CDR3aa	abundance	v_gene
CASSDLGQSTGELFF	many	TRBV28
CASSLGRSGGRYEQYF	many	TRBV13
CASSGALGGTGRSPLHF	many	TRBV6-1
CAISDSRTGSYSNQPQHF	many	TRBV10-3
CSAQRGGKETQYF	many	TRBV20-1
CASSTPGKYEQFF	many	TRBV6-2/TRBV6-3
CASSDSVWTASGNTIYF	many	TRBV10-1
CASSPGGEQFF	many	TRBV7-9
CASSPLRDRGIVEAFF	many	TRBV5-1
CASSLAGTSGRRGYEQYF	many	TRBV7-2
CASSERSNTEAFF	many	TRBV6-1
CASSYSVLSGGGGTGELFF	many	TRBV6-2/TRBV6-3
CASSESGNTIYF	many	TRBV2
CSARSAGGSDEQYF	.	TRBV20-1
CASSPTGVRDEQYF	many	TRBV7-2
CSARARTSGGFGEQYF	many	TRBV20-1
CASSLEVGGRYF	many	TRBV7-9
CASSLVGYNEQFF	many	TRBV5-1
CASRQGASQPQHF	many	TRBV6-1
CASSYSIERGTNYEQYF	many	TRBV6-5
CASSQVGSANTGELFF	.	TRBV4-3
CSVHRKLGVSYEQYF	many	TRBV20-1
CASSTLGPRNQPQHF	many	TRBV19
CASSFSGYSPLHF	many	TRBV12-3/TRBV12-4
CAGSGVSDEQYF	.	TRBV6-1
CASGPGLAGAASYEQYF	once	TRBV12-5
CASSLYVRGHEQYF	many	TRBV27
CASSATLGRQGESQPQHF	.	TRBV5-6
CSASLLAGEEWRKETQYF	many	TRBV20-1